Sequencing of this T cell receptor (beta chain) was carried out in a study of cytomegalovirus exposure and HLA in healthy donors. Study conclusions and caveats: Later findings reportedly placed an Asian-associated ancestry cluster below the roughly 670-donor mean for N-insertions.

A multiplex PCR was run with 60 Vbeta primers and 13 Jbeta primers. Repertoires were generated with immunoSEQ multiplex PCR, while TCRdb's copy carries only in-frame clones and drops some. The sample contains about 180,000 clones, around 80% of which appear only once. Turning to this clone: The antigen is undetermined.

CDR3 length: 15 residues. V was pared by 8 bases and J by 0 bases, with 14 bases between. In germline, CDR1 is MNHEY, CDR2 SMNVEV (reference sequence). The specimen sequenced was PBMCs. The chain couples TRBV27 to TRBJ2-1, with D possibly TRBD2 on 5 matching bases. This sequence originates from a woman under 40 in good health and CMV-seropositive. The CDR3 reads CASHRGESSYNEQFF. The DNA for the CDR3 is TGTGCCAGCCACCGGGGTGAGAGCTCCTACAATGAGCAGTTCTTC.